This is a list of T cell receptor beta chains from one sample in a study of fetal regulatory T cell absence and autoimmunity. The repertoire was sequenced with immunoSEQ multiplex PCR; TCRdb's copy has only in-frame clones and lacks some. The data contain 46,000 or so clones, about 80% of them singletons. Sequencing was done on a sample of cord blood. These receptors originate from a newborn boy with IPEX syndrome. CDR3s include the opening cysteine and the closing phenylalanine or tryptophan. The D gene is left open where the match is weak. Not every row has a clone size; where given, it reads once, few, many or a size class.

CASSQFSGGAYEQYF | TGCGCCAGCAGCCAATTTAGCGGGGGGGCCTACGAGCAGTACTTC | TRBV4-1 | TRBD2 | NA | TRBJ2-7
CASSLHLAGRYNEQFF | TGTGCCAGCAGCCTCCACCTAGCGGGGAGATATAATGAGCAGTTCTTC | TRBV5-6 | TRBD2 | NA | TRBJ2-1
CASSSPGQGKDGYTF | TGTGCCAGCAGTTCCCCTGGACAGGGTAAAGATGGCTACACCTTC | TRBV6-5 | TRBD1 | once | TRBJ1-2
CASSLKAGGPGETQYF | TGTGCCAGCAGCTTAAAAGCGGGAGGGCCGGGGGAGACCCAGTACTTC | TRBV5-8 | TRBD2 | NA | TRBJ2-5
CASSFSGVEKLFF | TGTGCCAGCAGCTTTTCGGGGGTTGAAAAACTGTTTTTT | TRBV11-2 | NA | NA | TRBJ1-4
CASSAGLAHNEQFF | TGTGCCAGCAGCGCGGGACTAGCCCACAATGAGCAGTTCTTC | TRBV9 | TRBD2 | NA | TRBJ2-1
CASRDWTSGNTDTQYF | TGCGCCAGCAGGGACTGGACTAGCGGGAACACAGATACGCAGTATTTT | TRBV10-2 | TRBD2 | NA | TRBJ2-3
CASSYVSGRYEQYF | TGTGCCAGCAGTTACGTGTCGGGAAGGTACGAGCAGTACTTC | TRBV6-5 | NA | few | TRBJ2-7
CASSYSGETQYF | TGTGCCAGCAGTTATAGCGGGGAGACCCAGTACTTC | TRBV2 | TRBD2 | NA | TRBJ2-5
CASSQSRNTEAFF | TGTGCCAGCAGCCAAAGCAGGAACACTGAAGCTTTCTTT | TRBV4-2 | NA | NA | TRBJ1-1
CASSPSRDVYGYTF | TGTGCCAGCAGCCCGAGCAGGGATGTCTATGGCTACACCTTC | TRBV7-2 | NA | few | TRBJ1-2
CASSWTVTDTQYF | TGCGCCAGCAGCTGGACCGTCACAGATACGCAGTATTTT | TRBV5-1 | NA | NA | TRBJ2-3
CASSFRTVYEQYF | TGTGCCAGCAGCTTCCGGACAGTCTACGAGCAGTACTTC | TRBV11-3 | NA | NA | TRBJ2-7
CASSIRRDSNTEAFF | TGTGCCAGTAGTATTAGGCGGGACTCGAACACTGAAGCTTTCTTT | TRBV19 | NA | NA | TRBJ1-1
CASSLELAGISQQFF | TGTGCCAGCAGCTTGGAACTAGCGGGGATTTCTCAGCAGTTCTTC | TRBV5-4 | TRBD2 | NA | TRBJ2-1
CASSSAPLELAFF | TGTGCCAGCAGTTCCGCCCCGCTTGAACTCGCTTTCTTT | TRBV6-5 | NA | NA | TRBJ1-1
CASSSGPVNEKLFF | TGTGCCAGCAGCTCCGGGCCTGTTAATGAAAAACTGTTTTTT | TRBV7-9 | NA | NA | TRBJ1-4
CASSPRDRGRTGELFF | TGTGCCAGCAGCCCCCGGGACAGGGGGCGCACCGGGGAGCTGTTTTTT | TRBV5-5 | TRBD1 | NA | TRBJ2-2
CASSLGQGYGYTF | TGTGCCAGCAGTTTAGGACAGGGGTATGGCTACACCTTC | TRBV27 | TRBD1 | once | TRBJ1-2
CASRSRNTIYF | TGTGCCAGCAGATCACGAAACACCATATATTTT | TRBV6-5 | NA | NA | TRBJ1-3
CASSLDRVRTEAFF | TGTGCCAGCAGCTTGGACAGGGTGAGGACTGAAGCTTTCTTT | TRBV7-9 | TRBD1 | NA | TRBJ1-1
CASSSLAEAFF | TGTGCCAGCAGCTCCTTAGCTGAAGCTTTCTTT | TRBV7-8 | NA | once | TRBJ1-1